The entry that follows covers one TCR beta chain sequence. Healthy individuals of Caucasian origin from Russia, aged roughly 6 to 95, served as donors. Trimming cost V 7 bases and J 7 bases, with 19 bases left between them. The CDR3 extends over 14 amino acids. Germline CDR1 and CDR2: MDHEN and SYDVKM. The data belong to a study of blood T cells in healthy people across ages. A sample-barcoded 5' primer and a J-beta primer mix were used in a second PCR of about 7 to 12 cycles. TCRdb ran MiXCR on the 5' RACE reads and lists one entry per CDR3 protein. The data show about 830,000 distinct CDR3 sequences, about three fifths seen once.

This TCR came from a man aged 25-45 years in good health. The chain recombines TRBV28 with TRBJ1-2, with no clear D. Source material: blood. The CDR3 DNA reads TGTGCCAGCACCAAGCCCGTCGGGCTCGGTGGCTACACCTTC. Translating it yields CASTKPVGLGGYTF.